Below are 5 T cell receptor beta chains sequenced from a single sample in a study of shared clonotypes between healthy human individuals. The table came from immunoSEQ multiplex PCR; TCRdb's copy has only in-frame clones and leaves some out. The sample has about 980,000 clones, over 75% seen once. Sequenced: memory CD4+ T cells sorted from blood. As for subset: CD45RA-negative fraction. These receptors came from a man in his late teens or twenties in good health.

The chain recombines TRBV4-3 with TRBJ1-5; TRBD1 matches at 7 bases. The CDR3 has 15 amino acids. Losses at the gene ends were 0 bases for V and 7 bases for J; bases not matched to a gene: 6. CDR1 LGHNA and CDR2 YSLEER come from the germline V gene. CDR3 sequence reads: CASSQDRQGGQPQHF. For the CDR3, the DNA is TGCGCCAGCAGCCAAGATAGACAGGGAGGCCAGCCCCAGCATTTT.

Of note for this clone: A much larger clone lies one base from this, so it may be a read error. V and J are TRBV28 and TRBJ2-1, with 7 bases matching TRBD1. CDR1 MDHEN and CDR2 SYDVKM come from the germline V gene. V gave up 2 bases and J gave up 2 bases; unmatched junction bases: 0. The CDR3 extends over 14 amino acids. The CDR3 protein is CASSLGTAYNEQFF. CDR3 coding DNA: TGTGCCAGCAGTTTAGGGACAGCCTACAATGAGCAGTTCTTC.

CDR3 nucleotides: TGTGCCAGCAGCGTAGATGTCCGGTCGCCGAACAACTATGGCTACACCTTC. It encodes CASSVDVRSPNNYGYTF. The chain combines TRBV9 with TRBJ1-2; no clear D. The CDR3 spans 17 residues. CDR1 is SGDLS, CDR2 YYNGEE, per germline. Trimming pared 0 bases from V and 2 bases from J, leaving 17 bases between.

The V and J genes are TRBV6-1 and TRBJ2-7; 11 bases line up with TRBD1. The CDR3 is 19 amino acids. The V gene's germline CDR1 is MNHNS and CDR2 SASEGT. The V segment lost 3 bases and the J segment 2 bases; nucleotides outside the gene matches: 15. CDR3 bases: TGTGCCAGCAGTGAGCCAAGGACAGGGGGCTTTGTTGGGGCCTACGAGCAGTACTTC. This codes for CASSEPRTGGFVGAYEQYF.

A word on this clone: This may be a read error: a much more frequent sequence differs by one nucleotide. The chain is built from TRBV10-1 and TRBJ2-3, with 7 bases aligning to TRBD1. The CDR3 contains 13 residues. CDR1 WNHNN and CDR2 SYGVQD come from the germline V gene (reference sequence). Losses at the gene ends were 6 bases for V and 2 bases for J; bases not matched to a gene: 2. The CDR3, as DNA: TGCGCCAGCAGGACAGGGCCCACAGATACGCAGTATTTT. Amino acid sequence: CASRTGPTDTQYF.